This record covers a single T cell receptor beta chain. The antigen remains undetermined. The data derive from a study of CD8+ T cells in alopecia areata. Study-level information: Among treated patients, oral tofacitinib was administered at 5 to 10 mg twice daily. The tofacitinib course ran for 6 to 18 months and was followed by 6 months off drug. Study results and limitations: Higher clonality than in normal scalp was seen in lesional scalp, especially alopecia totalis/universalis.

Investigators isolated RNA and reverse transcribed it into cDNA to act as the sequencing template. Produced via immunoSEQ multiplex PCR; TCRdb's table is partial and in-frame only. Of 200,000 to 250,000 clones in the sample, 57% were seen once. The CDR3 contains 13 residues. CDR1 is SQVTM, CDR2 ANQGSEA, per germline. V was clipped by 3 bases and J by 8 bases; unmatched bases: 5. This sequence was found in a human donor with alopecia areata. Sample: CD4+ T cells sorted from blood, taken at week 0. This chain uses TRBV29-1 with TRBJ1-2, with TRBD1 matching 11 bases. This CDR3 reads CSVDRDRGEGYTF. CDR3 DNA sequence: TGCAGCGTTGATAGGGACAGGGGGGAGGGCTACACCTTC.